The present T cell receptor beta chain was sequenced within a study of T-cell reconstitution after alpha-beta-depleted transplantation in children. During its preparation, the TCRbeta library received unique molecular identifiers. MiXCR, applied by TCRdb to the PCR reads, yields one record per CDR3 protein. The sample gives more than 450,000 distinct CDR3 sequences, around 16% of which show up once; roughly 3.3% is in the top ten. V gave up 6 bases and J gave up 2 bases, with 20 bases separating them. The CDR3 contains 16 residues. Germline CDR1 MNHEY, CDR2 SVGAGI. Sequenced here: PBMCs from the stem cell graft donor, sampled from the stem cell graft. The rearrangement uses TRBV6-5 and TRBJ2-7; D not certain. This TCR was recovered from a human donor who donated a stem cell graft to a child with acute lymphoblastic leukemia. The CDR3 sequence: CASSLYGLADTYEQYF. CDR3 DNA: TGTGCCAGCAGCTTATATGGGCTGGCTGACACCTACGAGCAGTACTTC.